One sample yielded the 19 T cell receptor beta chains listed below, sequenced in a study of response to subunit inactivated influenza vaccine (dated by TCRdb to 2017 to 2018). Receptor libraries were prepared by RT-PCR. The listed sequencing device is Illumina HiSeq 2500. TCRdb passed the public sequencing reads through fastp at Q25 and MiXCR, retaining productive beta sequences. Each entry merges the rows of one CDR3 protein and shows their most common DNA and genes. This sample gives about 830,000 distinct CDR3 sequences in total; approximately 17% of them show up just once. The ten most abundant clones make up approximately 10% of the sample. This sample comprised PBMCs from blood, obtained 4 to 6 days after vaccination. Source of these receptors: a man aged 45 to 65 who received an inactivated influenza vaccine. Donor details come from another sample of the same person, matched by shared clones.

The chain uses TRBV20-1 and TRBJ2-1, with a possible D match to TRBD2 (5 bases). This CDR3 region has 12 residues. Germline V gene data show CDR1 as DFQATT and CDR2 as SNEGSKA (reference sequence). Trimming removed 6 bases from V and 5 bases from J, with 11 bases in between. The CDR3 sequence: CSAPDLNNEQFF. In nucleotides, the CDR3 is TGCAGTGCGCCGGACTTAAACAATGAGCAGTTCTTC.

The chain carries TRBV20-1 and TRBJ2-2; a weak D match, TRBD1 (5 bases). The V end lost 6 bases, the J end lost 6 bases, and 20 bases lay between the germline ends. Per germline, CDR1 DFQATT and CDR2 SNEGSKA (reference sequence). The CDR3 length is 15 residues. CDR3 residues: CSAPRRGSYAGELFF. The CDR3 DNA reads TGCAGTGCCCCCCGTAGGGGATCTTACGCCGGGGAGCTGTTTTTT.

The chain employs TRBV4-1 and TRBJ1-6, with 8 bases that match TRBD1. With V trimmed by 1 base and J by 6 bases, 11 bases remained unmatched. The CDR3 spans 18 residues. The V gene's germline CDR1 is MGHRA and CDR2 YSYEKL. CDR3: CASSQGGDRRHRNSPLHF. CDR3 DNA: TGCGCCAGCAGCCAAGGGGGGGACAGGCGCCACCGTAATTCACCCCTCCACTTT.

CDR3 DNA sequence: TGCAGTGCTACATCGGGAGGGAGCCAGCCCCAGCATTTT. It translates to CSATSGGSQPQHF. The chain is built from TRBV20-1 and TRBJ1-5; unclear D gene. Germline V gene sequence: CDR1 DFQATT, CDR2 SNEGSKA (reference sequence). The CDR3 spans 13 residues. Trimming left V 4 bases short and J 7 bases short, with 14 bases between.

This clonotype was counted a few times. J is TRBJ2-7 and V is TRBV3-1; either TRBD1 or TRBD2 may supply D (5 bases each). This CDR3 region has 15 residues. The germline V gene has CDR1 LGHDT and CDR2 YNNKEL (reference sequence). V lost 0 bases, J lost 7 bases, and 16 bases lay in between. The CDR3 coding sequence is TGTGCCAGCAGCCAAGATGGGGTGCGAGGGGATGAGCAGTACTTC. This codes for CASSQDGVRGDEQYF.

V and J are TRBV20-1 and TRBJ1-1; D gene ambiguous. The CDR3 has 13 residues. Germline-derived CDR1 and CDR2 are DFQATT and SNEGSKA (reference sequence). Trimming stripped 1 base from V and 3 bases from J, with 9 bases between. The CDR3 here is CSARGGRYTEAFF. DNA of the CDR3: TGCAGTGCTAGAGGTGGACGGTACACTGAAGCTTTCTTT.

This clonotype has at least ten counts. As DNA, the CDR3 is TGTGCCAGCAGTTTAGGCGGGAGGGCCTCCTACGAGCAGTACTTC. It codes for CASSLGGRASYEQYF. The chain recombines TRBV12-3 or TRBV12-4 with TRBJ2-7, with TRBD2 matching 9 bases. This CDR3 is built from 15 residues. V shed 1 base, J shed 0 bases, and the junction held 1 base outside the gene matches.

This clonotype has more than one count but fewer than ten. The rearrangement joins TRBV7-2 to TRBJ1-2; the match to TRBD1 covers 7 bases. Trimming cost V 1 base and J 5 bases; bases outside gene matches: 7. Germline CDR1 SGHTA, CDR2 FQGNSA. The CDR3 has 15 residues. CDR3 residues: CASSLDRGGWYGYTF. CDR3 nucleotide sequence: TGTGCCAGCAGCTTAGACAGGGGTGGTTGGTATGGCTACACCTTC.

This clonotype was observed a single time. The chain has TRBV7-2 and TRBJ2-5; TRBD1 might be the D (5 bases). V lost 5 bases to trimming and J lost 5 bases, with 15 bases between them. The CDR3 length is 14 residues. The germline gives CDR1 SGHTA, CDR2 FQGNSA. CDR3 bases: TGTGCCAGCAGCCCCTACAGGTTCGGGGAGACCCAGTACTTC. It specifies CASSPYRFGETQYF.

The rearrangement joins TRBV11-2 to TRBJ2-1, with 9 bases identical to TRBD2. Germline V gives CDR1 SGHAT, CDR2 FQNNGV. CDR3 length: 15 amino acids. V shed 5 bases, J shed 0 bases, and the junction held 2 bases outside the gene matches. CDR3 residues: CASSLREGSYNEQFF. Here the CDR3 DNA reads TGTGCCAGCAGCCTGCGGGAGGGCTCCTACAATGAGCAGTTCTTC.

The gene calls are TRBV10-3 and TRBJ1-2, with 7 bases identical to TRBD1. This CDR3 has 14 residues. The V segment lost 6 bases and the J segment 6 bases; nucleotides outside the gene matches: 10. Per germline, CDR1 ENHRY and CDR2 SYGVKD. The CDR3, as DNA: TGTGCCATCAGCGATCTACAGGGGTTGGATGGCTACACCTTC. Amino acid sequence: CAISDLQGLDGYTF.

This clonotype was seen a handful of times. This chain connects TRBV12-3 or TRBV12-4 to TRBJ2-7; weak D call: TRBD2 (5 bases). The CDR3 has 14 amino acids. V was shortened by 0 bases and J by 4 bases, with 10 bases between the two germline ends. The CDR3 protein is CASSLAGSGYEQYF. For the CDR3, the DNA is TGTGCCAGCAGTTTAGCAGGGAGTGGGTACGAGCAGTACTTC.

There are a few counts of this clonotype. The CDR3 DNA reads TGCAGCGTTGACGGAACAGCGAACACTGAAGCTTTCTTT. The encoded protein is CSVDGTANTEAFF. The V call is TRBV29-1, the J call TRBJ1-1, with D hard to call. This CDR3 is built from 13 residues. Germline V lookup: CDR1 SQVTM, CDR2 ANQGSEA. Trimming cost V 3 bases and J 1 base, with 9 bases left between them.

This clonotype was recorded at least ten times. Here the CDR3 DNA reads TGTGCCAGCAGCCAAGTACAGGGAAGGACTGAAGCTTTCTTT. It specifies CASSQVQGRTEAFF. The V call is TRBV3-1, the J call TRBJ1-1; TRBD1 might be the D (6 bases). With 1 base removed from V and 5 bases from J, the gap between germline ends came to 11 bases. Germline values: CDR1 LGHDT, CDR2 YNNKEL (reference sequence). The CDR3 consists of 14 residues.

The chain recombines TRBV11-2 with TRBJ2-7, with D possibly matching TRBD2 (7 bases). V gave up 10 bases and J gave up 4 bases, with 20 bases separating them. From germline, CDR1 is SGHAT and CDR2 FQNNGV. This CDR3 has 14 amino acids. The CDR3 sequence is CATARGGGGYEQYF. The CDR3 bases are TGTGCCACCGCTAGGGGAGGGGGGGGTTACGAGCAGTACTTC. Using reference TRBV11-2 and TRBJ2-7 for the parts outside the CDR3, the full variable domain is EAGVAQSPRYKIIEKRQSVAFWCNPISGHATLYWYQQILGQGPKLLIQFQNNGVVDDSQLPKDRFSAERLKGVDSTLKIQPAKLEDSAVYLCATARGGGGYEQYFGPGTRLTVT.

This clonotype was seen a handful of times. The chain links TRBV12-3 or TRBV12-4 to TRBJ2-7; TRBD1 agrees at 8 bases. The CDR3 extends over 15 amino acids. V dropped 5 bases and J dropped 4; count of bases not matched to a gene: 10. The CDR3 DNA sequence: TGTGCCAGCAGTCCCCGGGACAGGAGTTTGTACGAGCAGTACTTC. Protein: CASSPRDRSLYEQYF.

The chain employs TRBV5-1 and TRBJ2-1; a possible D gene is TRBD2 (6 bases). CDR1 is SGHRS, CDR2 YFSETQ, per germline. V lost 2 bases to trimming and J lost 5 bases, with 11 bases between them. This CDR3 contains 14 residues. This CDR3 reads CASSLILAHNEQFF. The CDR3 nucleotides are TGCGCCAGCAGCTTAATACTAGCTCACAATGAGCAGTTCTTC. The complete variable domain, with remaining parts taken from reference TRBV5-1 and TRBJ2-1, reads KAGVTQTPRYLIKTRGQQVTLSCSPISGHRSVSWYQQTPGQGLQFLFEYFSETQRNKGNFPGRFSGRQFSNSRSEMNVSTLELGDSALYLCASSLILAHNEQFFGPGTRLTVL.

This clonotype was observed once. The V and J genes are TRBV20-1 and TRBJ1-5; unclear D gene. Trimming stripped 3 bases from V and 6 bases from J, with 12 bases between. The CDR3 loop spans 13 amino acids. CDR1 and CDR2 from the germline V gene are DFQATT and SNEGSKA (reference sequence). For the CDR3, the DNA is TGCAGTGCTAGTACTGGGGTTCGTCAGCCCCAGCATTTT. As protein: CSASTGVRQPQHF.

The chain is built from TRBV7-9 and TRBJ2-3; D is uncertain. This CDR3 is 15 amino acids long. Germline-derived CDR1 and CDR2 are SEHNR and FQNEAQ (reference sequence). V was cut by 5 bases and J by 3 bases, with 15 bases left in between. CDR3 DNA sequence: TGTGCCAGCAGCCAATACGGAGAATCGACAGATACGCAGTATTTT. This codes for CASSQYGESTDTQYF.